This entry describes one T cell receptor (beta chain). Its recognized antigen is unknown. Per-base qualities were not stored, and no clone one base away is much larger. RNA was extracted using the RNeasy kit, and 0.5 to 1 microgram was reverse transcribed with random hexamers. The immunoSEQ multiplex PCR assay, covering 54 Vbeta and 13 Jbeta segments, was used to amplify TCR beta CDR3 regions. PCR amplification bias was corrected using a synthetic template baseline for primer optimization and computational correction. The original pipeline was this. Only productive sequences were kept, with reads annotated to V, D and J genes according to IMGT and analyzed in immunoSEQ Analyzer. Clonality was computed as one minus Shannon entropy normalized by log2 of the number of productive unique sequences. For each patient and control, public and private clones were evaluated among the 100 most prevalent clones. Susac-specific clones were defined as absent from healthy and MS cohorts, around 980 published viral clones and other ImmuneACCESS disease sequences. TCRdb took the public reads, trimmed them with fastp at Q25, ran MiXCR for clone calling and kept in-frame beta chains. All rows with the same CDR3 protein become a single entry with the most common DNA and genes. TCRdb, not the authors, supplied the V and J calls. This sample has about 210,000 distinct CDR3 sequences in its table, and 85% to 95% of those were observed once. The top ten clonotypes cover 0.1% of the sample.

Peripheral blood CD8+ and CD4+ T cells from healthy donors, Susac syndrome patients and multiple sclerosis patients were profiled using high-throughput TCR beta sequencing. Healthy donors were age- and sex-matched controls. Bulk CD8+ and CD4+ T cells were purified magnetically by negative isolation, whereas CD8+ TEMRA cells were enriched by FACS. Blood was drawn into EDTA tubes, processed within 24 hours, and PBMCs were isolated by density gradient centrifugation. PBMCs destined for TCR sequencing were cryopreserved in liquid nitrogen and later thawed in a 37 °C water bath. Purity of sorted or isolated CD4+, CD8+ and CD8+ TEMRA cells was at least 90%. The data originate from a study of CD8 T cells in Susac syndrome (dated by TCRdb to the late 2010s). Regarding the complete study: The study used repertoire sequencing to test whether antigen drove CD8+ T cell activation and differentiation in Susac syndrome. Study-level results and caveats: The study acknowledged that relatively few individuals were included in the TCR sequencing and HLA analysis.

CDR1 and CDR2 were assigned from the germline V gene (reference sequence) as DFQATT and SNEGSKA. Germline trimming amounts to 3 bases on V and 5 bases on J, with 4 as the count of junction bases outside the gene matches. Spanning cysteine to phenylalanine, the CDR3 consists of 13 amino acids. Only the CDR3 region is kept as DNA, spanning 39 bases read in frame from base 1. Sequencing used CD4+ T cells from PBMCs. The chain was built from TRBV20-1 and TRBJ2-3, with 8 bases aligning to TRBD1. This TCR derives from a human donor in good health. In nucleotides, the sequence is TGCAGTGCTAGTCAGGGGGCTGGAGATACGCAGTATTTT. Its protein is CSASQGAGDTQYF.